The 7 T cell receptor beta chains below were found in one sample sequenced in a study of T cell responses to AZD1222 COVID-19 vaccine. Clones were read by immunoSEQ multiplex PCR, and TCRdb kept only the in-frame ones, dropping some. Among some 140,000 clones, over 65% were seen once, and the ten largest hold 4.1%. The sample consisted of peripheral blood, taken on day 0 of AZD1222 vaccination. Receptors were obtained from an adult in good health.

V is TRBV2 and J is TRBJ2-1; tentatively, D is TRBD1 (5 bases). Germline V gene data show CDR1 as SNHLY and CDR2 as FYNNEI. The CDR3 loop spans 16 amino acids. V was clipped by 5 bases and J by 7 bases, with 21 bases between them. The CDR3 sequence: CASSHQGMDPPNEQFF. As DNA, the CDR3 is TGTGCCAGCAGTCATCAGGGAATGGACCCACCAAATGAGCAGTTCTTC.

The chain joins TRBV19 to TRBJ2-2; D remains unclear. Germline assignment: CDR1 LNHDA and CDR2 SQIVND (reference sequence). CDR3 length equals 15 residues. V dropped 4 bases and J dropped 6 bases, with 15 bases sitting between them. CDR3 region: CASSTTPASSGELFF. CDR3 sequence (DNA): TGTGCCAGTAGTACCACCCCAGCCAGCTCCGGGGAGCTGTTTTTT.

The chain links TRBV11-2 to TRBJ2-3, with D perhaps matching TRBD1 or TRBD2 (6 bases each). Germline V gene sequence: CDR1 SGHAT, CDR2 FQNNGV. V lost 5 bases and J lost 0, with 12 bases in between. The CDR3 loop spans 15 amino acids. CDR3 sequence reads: CASSPGGPSTDTQYF. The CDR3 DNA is TGTGCCAGCAGCCCCGGGGGCCCAAGCACAGATACGCAGTATTTT.

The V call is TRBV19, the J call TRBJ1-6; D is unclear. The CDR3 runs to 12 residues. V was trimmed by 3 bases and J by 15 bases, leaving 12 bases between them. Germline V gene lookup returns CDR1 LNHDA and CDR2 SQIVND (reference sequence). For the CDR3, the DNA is TGTGCCAGTAGTATGCCCGGACTGCTCCTCCACTTT. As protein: CASSMPGLLLHF.

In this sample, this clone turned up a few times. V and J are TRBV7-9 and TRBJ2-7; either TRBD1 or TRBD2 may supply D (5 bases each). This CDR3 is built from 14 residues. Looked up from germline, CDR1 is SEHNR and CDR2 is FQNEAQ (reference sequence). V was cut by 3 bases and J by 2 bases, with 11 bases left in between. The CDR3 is CASSFTGTTYEQYF. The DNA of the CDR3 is TGTGCCAGCAGCTTCACGGGGACGACCTACGAGCAGTACTTC.

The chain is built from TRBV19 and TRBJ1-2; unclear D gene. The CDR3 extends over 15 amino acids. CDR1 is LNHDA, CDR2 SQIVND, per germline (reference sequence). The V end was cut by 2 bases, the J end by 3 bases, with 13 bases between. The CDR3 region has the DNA TGTGCCAGTAGTATAAGGGCGGTGCAGGACTATGGCTACACCTTC. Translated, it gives CASSIRAVQDYGYTF.

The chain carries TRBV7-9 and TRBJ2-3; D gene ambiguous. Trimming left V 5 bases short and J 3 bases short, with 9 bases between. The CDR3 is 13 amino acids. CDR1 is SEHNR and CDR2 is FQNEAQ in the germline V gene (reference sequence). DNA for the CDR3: TGTGCCAGCAGCGCCTATTCGACAGATACGCAGTATTTT. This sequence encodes CASSAYSTDTQYF.